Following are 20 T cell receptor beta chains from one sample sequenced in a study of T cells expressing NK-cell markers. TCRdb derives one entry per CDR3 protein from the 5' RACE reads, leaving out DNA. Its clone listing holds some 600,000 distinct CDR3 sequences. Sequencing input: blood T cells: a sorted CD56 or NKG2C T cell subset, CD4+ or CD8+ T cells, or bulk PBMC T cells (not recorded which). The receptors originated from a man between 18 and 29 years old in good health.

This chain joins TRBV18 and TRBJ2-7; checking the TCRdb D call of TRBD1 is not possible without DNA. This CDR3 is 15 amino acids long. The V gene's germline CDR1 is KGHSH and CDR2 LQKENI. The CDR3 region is CASSPQGFRAVEQYF.

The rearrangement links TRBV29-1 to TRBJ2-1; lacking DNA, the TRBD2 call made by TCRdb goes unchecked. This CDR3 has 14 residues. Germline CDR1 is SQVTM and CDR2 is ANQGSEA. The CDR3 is CSVEAGGGGDEQFF.

CDR3 residues: CATSDSGLAGGSNEQFF. The chain carries TRBV24-1 and TRBJ2-1; as DNA is missing, the TRBD2 call by TCRdb cannot be tested. This CDR3 contains 17 residues. Germline values: CDR1 KGHDR, CDR2 SFDVKD.

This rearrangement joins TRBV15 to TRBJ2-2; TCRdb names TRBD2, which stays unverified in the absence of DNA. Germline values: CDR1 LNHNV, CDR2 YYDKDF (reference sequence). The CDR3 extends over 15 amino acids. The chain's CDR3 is CATSPPVGTLRELFF.

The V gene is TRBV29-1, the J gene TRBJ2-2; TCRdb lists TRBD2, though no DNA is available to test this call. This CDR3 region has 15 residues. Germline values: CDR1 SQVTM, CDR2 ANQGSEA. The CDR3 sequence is CSVPNIESGTGELFF.

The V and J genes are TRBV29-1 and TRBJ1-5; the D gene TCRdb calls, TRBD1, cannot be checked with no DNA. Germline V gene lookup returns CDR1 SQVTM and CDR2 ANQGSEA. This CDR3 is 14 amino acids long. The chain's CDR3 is CSVVLDIGNQPQHF.

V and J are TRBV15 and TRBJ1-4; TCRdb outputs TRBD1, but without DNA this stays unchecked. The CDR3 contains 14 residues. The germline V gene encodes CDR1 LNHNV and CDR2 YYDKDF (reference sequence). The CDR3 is CATSRAGHNEKLFF.

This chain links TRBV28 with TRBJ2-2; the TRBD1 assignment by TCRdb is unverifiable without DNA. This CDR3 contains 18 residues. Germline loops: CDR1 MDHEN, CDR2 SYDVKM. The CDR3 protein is CASSFPLGQGRGTGELFF.

The CDR3 sequence is CASRPRQVQETQYF. The gene calls are TRBV5-5 and TRBJ2-5. CDR3 length: 14 amino acids. Germline V CDR1 and CDR2: SGHKS, YYEKEE (reference sequence).

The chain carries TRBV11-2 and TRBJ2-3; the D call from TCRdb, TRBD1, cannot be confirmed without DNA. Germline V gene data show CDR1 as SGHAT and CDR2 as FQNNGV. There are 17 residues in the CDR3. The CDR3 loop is CASSLVISGRDTDTQYF.

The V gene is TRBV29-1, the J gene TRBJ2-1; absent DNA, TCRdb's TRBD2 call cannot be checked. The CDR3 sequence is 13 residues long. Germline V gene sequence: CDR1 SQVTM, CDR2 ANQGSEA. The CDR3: CSVAGTMRREQFF.

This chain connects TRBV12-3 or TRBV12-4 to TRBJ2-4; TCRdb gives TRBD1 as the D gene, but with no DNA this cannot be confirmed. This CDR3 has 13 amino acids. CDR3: CASTPGPQNIQYF.

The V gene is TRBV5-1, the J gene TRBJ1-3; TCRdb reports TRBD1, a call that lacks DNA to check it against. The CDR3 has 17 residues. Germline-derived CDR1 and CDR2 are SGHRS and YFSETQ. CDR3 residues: CASSLEGARGSGNTIYF.

Here the CDR3 reads CASSLEVAGPSYNEQFF. The chain links TRBV5-1 to TRBJ2-1; TCRdb lists TRBD2, though no DNA is available to test this call. Germline lookup yields CDR1 SGHRS and CDR2 YFSETQ. CDR3 length: 17 residues.

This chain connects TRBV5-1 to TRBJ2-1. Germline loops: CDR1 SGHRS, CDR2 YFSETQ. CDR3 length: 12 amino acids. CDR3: CASSFNRPEQFF.

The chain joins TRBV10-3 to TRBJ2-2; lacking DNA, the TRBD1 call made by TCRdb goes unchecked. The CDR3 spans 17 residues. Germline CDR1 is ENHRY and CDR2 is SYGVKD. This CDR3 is CAISESISHPGTGELFF.

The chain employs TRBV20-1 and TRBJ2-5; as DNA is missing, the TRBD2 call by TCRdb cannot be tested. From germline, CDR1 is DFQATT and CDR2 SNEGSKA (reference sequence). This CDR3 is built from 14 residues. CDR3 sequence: CSARPSGRRETQYF.

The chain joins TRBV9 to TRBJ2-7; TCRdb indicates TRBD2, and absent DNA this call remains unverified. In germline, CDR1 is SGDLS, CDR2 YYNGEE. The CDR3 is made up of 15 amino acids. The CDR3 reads CASSVGASGTNEQYF.

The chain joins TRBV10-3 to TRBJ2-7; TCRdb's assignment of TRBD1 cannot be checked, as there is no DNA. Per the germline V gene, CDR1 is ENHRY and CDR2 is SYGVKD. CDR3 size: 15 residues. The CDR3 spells CASIGGRGPHYEQYF.

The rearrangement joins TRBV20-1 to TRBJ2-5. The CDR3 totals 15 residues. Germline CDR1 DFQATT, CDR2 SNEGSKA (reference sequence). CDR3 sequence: CSARDLLGHRETQYF.